Detailed here is one TCR beta chain. Produced via immunoSEQ multiplex PCR; TCRdb's table is partial and in-frame only. Of 31,000 or so clones in the sample, around 80% were seen once. The sample belongs to a study of PD-1 blockade in classical Hodgkin lymphoma. As for the study in general: Patients had nivolumab dosed at 3 mg/kg, delivered intravenously every 2 weeks.

This CDR3 region has 14 residues. CDR1 LNHDA and CDR2 SQIVND come from the germline V gene (reference sequence). V shed 5 bases and J shed 1 base, with 9 bases lying between them. Time point indicated: cycle 4 day 1 (C4D1), after about 6 weeks of nivolumab. Each and every patient relapsed after autologous stem cell transplantation, and patients got differing brentuximab vedotin exposure. Complete response, partial response or progressive disease was each patient's best response. V and J are TRBV19 and TRBJ1-3; D gene ambiguous. Specimen: peripheral blood mononuclear cells (PBMCs), collected before the fourth cycle of nivolumab. The source of this sequence is a human donor with classical Hodgkin lymphoma. The CDR3 here is CASSRLGSGNTIYF. The CDR3, as DNA: TGTGCCAGTAGTCGACTAGGGTCTGGAAACACCATATATTTT.